The table lists the clone carrying this TCR beta chain with a few counts. Its antigen is undetermined. Germline V lookup: CDR1 SGHRS, CDR2 YFSETQ. The ends lost 0 bases at V and 2 bases at J; junction bases unmatched: 8. The CDR3 consists of 18 residues. The sample originates from a study of cytomegalovirus exposure and HLA in healthy donors. At the level of the study: As released early, the data held about 85 million unique TCRs from HLA-typed donors. Broader study findings: A later look showed TCR association rates differing by HLA locus, highest for DRB1 and lowest for HLA-C. TCR beta V- and J-gene trimming was later associated with a missense DCLRE1C variant.

The study ran its PCR with 60 Vbeta and 13 Jbeta primers. Method: immunoSEQ multiplex PCR; TCRdb's copy keeps in-frame clones and lacks some. Found here are 150,000 or so clones, 60% to 80% of them singletons; the top ten hold over 0.95%. The material sequenced was PBMCs. The chain is built from TRBV5-1 and TRBJ2-2, with TRBD1 matching over 9 bases. The clonotype comes from a woman aged 45-65 years in good health and CMV-seropositive. CDR3 bases: TGCGCCAGCAGCTTGGCTGGGACAGGGAATGAAAACACCGGGGAGCTGTTTTTT. Protein sequence: CASSLAGTGNENTGELFF.